Listed below are T cell receptor beta chains from one sample, sequenced in a study of vaccination and CD4 T cells after COVID-19. TCRdb fed the PCR reads into MiXCR, producing one record per CDR3 protein. The sample has roughly 15,000 distinct CDR3 sequences; roughly 43% are singletons. Their cognate antigens are unknown. Sequencing used CD4+ T cells from blood, cultured in vitro. All receptors come from a human donor who had recovered from COVID-19. CDR3s include the opening cysteine and the closing phenylalanine or tryptophan. The D gene is left open where the match is weak. Not every row has a clone size; where given, it reads once, few, many or a size class.

>-|TRBV28|-|TRBJ1-5
TGTGCCAGCAGTTGGGCAGGGCGCAATCAGCCCCAGCATTTT
CASSWAGRNQPQHF
>-|TRBV10-1|-|TRBJ2-2
TGCGCCAGCAGTGAGGGCAGTGGGAACACCGGGGAGCTGTTTTTT
CASSEGSGNTGELFF
>-|TRBV7-2|-|TRBJ1-1
TGTGCCAGCAGCTTAGCCCACATGAACACTGAAGCTTTCTTT
CASSLAHMNTEAFF
>-|TRBV24-1|-|TRBJ1-5
TGTGCCACCAGTGACGGCAGGGTAGCAGATCAGCCCCAGCATTTT
CATSDGRVADQPQHF
>few|TRBV30|-|TRBJ1-5
TGTGCCTGGAACTCGGGCAACAATCAGCCCCAGCATTTT
CAWNSGNNQPQHF
>-|TRBV6-1|-|TRBJ2-3
TGTGCCACCCGAACTAGCACAGATACGCAGTATTTT
CATRTSTDTQYF
>-|TRBV19|-|TRBJ1-2
TGTGCCAGTAACCAGTGGGACAAGGGCTATGGCTACACCTTC
CASNQWDKGYGYTF
>once|TRBV11-3|-|TRBJ2-1
TGTGCCAGCAGCTTTACCGCGGATGAGCAGTTCTTC
CASSFTADEQFF
>-|TRBV19|TRBD1|TRBJ2-2
TGTGCCAGTAGTACCCGCGGGACAGGGGGCACCACCGGGGAGCTGTTTTTT
CASSTRGTGGTTGELFF
>-|TRBV2|-|TRBJ1-3
TGTGCCAGCAAAGACCAGGGAAACACCATATATTTT
CASKDQGNTIYF
>-|TRBV28|TRBD1|TRBJ2-7
TGTGCCAGCAGGGCCGGGACAGGGGGCGAGCAGTACTTC
CASRAGTGGEQYF
>few|TRBV20-1|TRBD1|TRBJ1-2
TGCAGTGCTAGACGAACAGGGGGCGGGGACTATGGCTACACCTTC
CSARRTGGGDYGYTF
>-|TRBV27|-|TRBJ1-1
TGTGCCAGCAGTTACACCCCAGGTTACGGAGCTTTCTTT
CASSYTPGYGAFF
>-|TRBV20-1|-|TRBJ2-7
TGCAGTGCTAGTAGGGGTCTGCCGACAGTCCTCAGCTCCTACGAGCAGTACTTC
CSASRGLPTVLSSYEQYF
>few|TRBV20-1|-|TRBJ1-2
TGCAGTGCTAGAGATATACAGGGTGATGGCTACACCTTC
CSARDIQGDGYTF
>-|TRBV2|-|TRBJ2-3
TGTGCCAGCAGTGCTAGCGGCACAGATACGCAGTATTTT
CASSASGTDTQYF
>-|TRBV29-1|-|TRBJ2-4
TGCAGCGTTGAAGATCAGGGGTCAAAAAACATTCAGTACTTC
CSVEDQGSKNIQYF
>-|TRBV6-5|-|TRBJ1-2
TGTGCCAGCATTTATAGGGACACCACAGACTATGGCTACACCTTC
CASIYRDTTDYGYTF
>medium-sized|TRBV5-6|-|TRBJ2-7
TGTGCCAGCAGCTTGGGACAGTTGGGCGAGCAGTACTTC
CASSLGQLGEQYF
>few|TRBV28|-|TRBJ1-5
TGTGCCAGCAGTTTGGCACAGGGAGGGCAGCCCCAGCATTTT
CASSLAQGGQPQHF
>once|TRBV20-1|TRBD1|TRBJ2-5
TGCAGTGCTAGAGAATATCCCTCGGGACAGCAACAAGAGACCCAGTACTTC
CSAREYPSGQQQETQYF
>few|TRBV20-1|TRBD1|TRBJ1-6
TGCAGTGCCAACCGGGACAGAGAGGGTTCACCCCTCCACTTT
CSANRDREGSPLHF
>few|TRBV2|-|TRBJ1-1
TGTGCCAGCAGTCTAGACAGAATTAACACTGAAGCTTTCTTT
CASSLDRINTEAFF
>-|TRBV15|TRBD1|TRBJ1-2
TGTGCCACCAGCAGAGAACGGGACAGGGGATATGGCTACACCTTC
CATSRERDRGYGYTF
>-|TRBV24-1|TRBD2|TRBJ2-2
TGTGCCACCAGTGGGGGAAGCGGGGGGATCACCGGGGAGCTGTTTTTT
CATSGGSGGITGELFF
>few|TRBV6-1|TRBD1|TRBJ2-7
TGTGCCAGCACCTTGGACAGGGCAGGCTACGAGCAGTACTTC
CASTLDRAGYEQYF
>few|TRBV9|-|TRBJ1-5
TGTGCCAGCAGCGCAACCAGCAATCAGCCCCAGCATTTT
CASSATSNQPQHF
>-|TRBV11-3|TRBD2|TRBJ2-1
TGTGCCAGCAGCGACACCTCACGGGGGGGACGGAACAATGAGCAGTTCTTC
CASSDTSRGGRNNEQFF
>-|TRBV4-1|-|TRBJ2-7
TGCGCCAGCAGCCAAGGCCTTATTACAGCCTACGAGCAGTACTTC
CASSQGLITAYEQYF
>few|TRBV20-1|-|TRBJ1-4
TGCAGTGCTTTAGACAGGAGAGGGGAAAAACTGTTTTTT
CSALDRRGEKLFF
>-|TRBV2|-|TRBJ2-1
TGTGCCAGCAGGGGGCAAATCAACAATGAGCAGTTCTTC
CASRGQINNEQFF
>-|TRBV7-2|TRBD1|TRBJ2-7
TGTGCCAGCAGCTCGGACAGGGGCCACGAGCAGTACTTC
CASSSDRGHEQYF
>few|TRBV6-5|TRBD1|TRBJ1-6
TGTGCCAGCAGTTACTCCCTGAGTCGGACAGGGGGTTCACCCCTCCACTTT
CASSYSLSRTGGSPLHF
>-|TRBV28|TRBD2|TRBJ2-5
TGTGCCAGCAGTCCGGGGACTAGCGAAGAGACCCAGTACTTC
CASSPGTSEETQYF
>-|TRBV6-5|-|TRBJ1-5
TGTGCCAGCAGTTCCTACAATCAGCCCCAGCATTTT
CASSSYNQPQHF
>few|TRBV6-1|-|TRBJ1-2
TGTGCCAGCAGCGACGGGGGGAACCATGGCTACACCTTC
CASSDGGNHGYTF
>-|TRBV28|-|TRBJ1-5
TGTGCCAGCAGTCGGAGGGACACCCAAGATCAGCCCCAGCATTTT
CASSRRDTQDQPQHF
>few|TRBV11-3|TRBD2|TRBJ2-5
TGTGCCAGCAGCATAAGCGGGGCGGAGACCCAGTACTTC
CASSISGAETQYF